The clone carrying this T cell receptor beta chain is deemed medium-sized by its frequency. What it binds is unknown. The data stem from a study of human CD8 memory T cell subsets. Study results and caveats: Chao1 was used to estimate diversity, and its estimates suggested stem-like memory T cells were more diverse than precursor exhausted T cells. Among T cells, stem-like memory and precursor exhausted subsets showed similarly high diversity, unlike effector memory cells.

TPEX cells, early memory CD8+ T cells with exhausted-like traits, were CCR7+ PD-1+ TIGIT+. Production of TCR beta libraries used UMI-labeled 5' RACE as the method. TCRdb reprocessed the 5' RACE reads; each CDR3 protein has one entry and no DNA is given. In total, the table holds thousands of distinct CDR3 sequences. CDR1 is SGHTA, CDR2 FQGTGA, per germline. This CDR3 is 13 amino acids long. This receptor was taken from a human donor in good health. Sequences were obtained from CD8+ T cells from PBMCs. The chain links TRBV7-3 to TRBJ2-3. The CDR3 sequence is CASSLDPTDTQYF. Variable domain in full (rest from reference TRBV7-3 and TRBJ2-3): GAGVSQTPSNKVTEKGKYVELRCDPISGHTALYWYRQSLGQGPEFLIYFQGTGAADDSGLPNDRFFAVRPEGSVSTLKIQRTERGDSAVYLCASSLDPTDTQYFGPGTRLTVL.